These T cell receptor beta chains were read from a single sample in a study of T cell clones after liver transplantation. The repertoire was sequenced with immunoSEQ multiplex PCR; TCRdb's copy has only in-frame clones and lacks some. This table holds around 110,000 clones, 75% to 95% found once. The material sequenced was CD4+ T cells from blood, taken 12 months after liver transplant. All receptors derive from a human patient who received a liver transplant. Some T cells may be provided by the graft donor. Each CDR3 is given with its conserved first and last residue. The order of the fields is clone size, J gene, V gene, CDR3 protein. Size is omitted from some rows. Given values are once, few, many or a class for expanded clones.

clone size: NA
J gene: TRBJ2-7
V gene: TRBV21-1
CDR3 protein: CASSKAQPRGQYF

clone size: once
J gene: TRBJ2-2
V gene: TRBV7-3
CDR3 protein: CASSFDQTGELFF

clone size: NA
J gene: TRBJ1-1
V gene: TRBV27
CDR3 protein: CASSRDVGDTEAFF

clone size: once
J gene: TRBJ2-1
V gene: TRBV7-3
CDR3 protein: CASSLAGREYNEQFF

clone size: NA
J gene: TRBJ1-1
V gene: TRBV21-1
CDR3 protein: CARGRVRPNTEAFF

clone size: NA
J gene: TRBJ2-5
V gene: TRBV5-4
CDR3 protein: CASSLRDLGAETQYF

clone size: NA
J gene: TRBJ1-1
V gene: TRBV9
CDR3 protein: CASSLGWGTEAFF

clone size: once
J gene: TRBJ2-1
V gene: TRBV5-6
CDR3 protein: CASSWTGGTINEQFF

clone size: NA
J gene: TRBJ1-2
V gene: TRBV18
CDR3 protein: CASSPRQDSYGYTF

clone size: NA
J gene: TRBJ2-1
V gene: TRBV6-4
CDR3 protein: CASSRTASYNEQFF